This entry features one T cell receptor beta chain sequence. The V end was cut by 2 bases, the J end by 7 bases, with 11 bases between. CDR3 length: 14 amino acids. The germline V gene has CDR1 MNHNS and CDR2 SASEGT. The sample belongs to a study of T cell changes during pregnancy in multiple sclerosis. Repertoires were generated with immunoSEQ multiplex PCR, while TCRdb's copy carries only in-frame clones and drops some. Among more than 90,000 clones listed, around 94% were seen once. The receptor was derived from a female donor with multiple sclerosis, enrolled in a pregnancy study. The chain has TRBV6-1 and TRBJ1-4; D call uncertain. Here the sequenced sample was peripheral blood, taken after pregnancy. CDR3 coding DNA: TGTGCCAGCAGTGAATTGGGCAGCGGTGAAAAACTGTTTTTT. Translation gives CASSELGSGEKLFF.